A selection of T cell receptor beta chains follows, all from one sample in a study of STAT3 mutations in large granular lymphocyte leukemia. Libraries were prepared by immunoSEQ multiplex PCR; TCRdb keeps only in-frame clonotypes and omits some of them. The sample holds 30,000 to 40,000 clones, around 86% seen once. Sequencing was performed on peripheral blood mononuclear cells. These receptors came from a man aged 55 to 70 with T-cell large granular lymphocyte leukemia. Some clones in this sample may be carry-over from other donors' samples. Both conserved end residues are part of each CDR3. Each record gives: J gene, D gene, V gene, CDR3 length, clone size, CDR3 protein, CDR3 DNA. The D gene is left open where the match is weak. The listing skips clone size in some rows; elsewhere it reads once, few, many or a size class.

TRBJ2-5 | TRBD1 | TRBV7-9 | 15 | NA | CASSRSTGGPETQYF | TGTGCCAGCAGTCGGTCGACAGGGGGCCCTGAGACCCAGTACTTC
TRBJ1-4 | NA | TRBV5-1 | 15 | NA | CASSRSGTTNEKLFF | TGCGCCAGCAGCCGTTCAGGGACTACTAATGAAAAACTGTTTTTT
TRBJ1-2 | NA | TRBV27 | 16 | NA | CASSLIPGGDVYGYTF | TGTGCCAGCAGTTTAATTCCTGGGGGGGATGTCTATGGCTACACCTTC
TRBJ1-2 | TRBD1 | TRBV7-2 | 14 | NA | CASSLTGGGYGYTF | TGTGCCAGCAGCTTAACAGGGGGAGGCTATGGCTACACCTTC
TRBJ2-7 | TRBD1 | TRBV19 | 17 | NA | CASSAFGRTGPSYEQYF | TGTGCCAGTAGTGCGTTCGGCCGGACAGGGCCCTCCTACGAGCAGTACTTC
TRBJ1-6 | NA | TRBV25-1 | 14 | NA | CASSPREGLSPLHF | TGTGCCAGCAGTCCCCGAGAAGGATTGTCACCCCTCCACTTT
TRBJ1-6 | NA | TRBV27 | 14 | NA | CASTVRSNSSPLHF | TGTGCCAGCACCGTTCGAAGTAATAGTTCACCCCTCCACTTT
TRBJ2-1 | TRBD1 | TRBV5-1 | 17 | NA | CASSLVPGQGGDNEQFF | TGCGCCAGCAGCTTGGTTCCGGGACAGGGGGGCGACAATGAGCAGTTCTTC
TRBJ1-5 | NA | TRBV5-1 | 15 | NA | CASSLESGSNQPQHF | TGCGCCAGCAGCTTGGAGTCAGGGAGCAATCAGCCCCAGCATTTT
TRBJ1-2 | TRBD1 | TRBV30 | 12 | NA | CAWGDRNYGYTF | TGTGCCTGGGGGGACAGGAACTATGGCTACACCTTC
TRBJ2-6 | TRBD1 | TRBV15 | 16 | NA | CATSRGQGAGANVLTF | TGTGCCACCAGCCGCGGACAGGGGGCTGGGGCCAACGTCCTGACTTTC
TRBJ2-7 | TRBD2 | TRBV9 | 14 | NA | CASSAGTSGYEQYF | TGTGCCAGCAGCGCCGGGACTAGCGGCTACGAGCAGTACTTC
TRBJ2-3 | TRBD1 | TRBV29-1 | 12 | NA | CSEETGEDTQYF | TGCAGCGAGGAAACAGGGGAAGATACGCAGTATTTT
TRBJ2-1 | NA | TRBV5-1 | 15 | NA | CASSVGGRALNEQFF | TGCGCCAGCTCCGTAGGGGGGAGGGCCCTCAATGAGCAGTTCTTC
TRBJ2-3 | TRBD2 | TRBV7-9 | 19 | once | CASSLLPKTSGASTDTQYF | TGTGCCAGCAGCTTACTCCCAAAGACTAGCGGAGCTAGCACAGATACGCAGTATTTT
TRBJ2-5 | NA | TRBV7-9 | 14 | once | CASSLSRLQETQYF | TGTGCCAGCAGCCTATCCCGACTTCAAGAGACCCAGTACTTC
TRBJ1-2 | NA | TRBV5-4 | 13 | NA | CASSSGGFYGYTF | TGTGCCAGCAGCTCGGGGGGCTTCTATGGCTACACCTTC
TRBJ2-3 | NA | TRBV20-1 | 11 | NA | CSAPKGQQEYF | TGCAGTGCCCCAAAGGGCCAACAGGAGTATTTT
TRBJ2-7 | NA | TRBV29-1 | 13 | NA | CSAARTASYEQYF | TGCAGCGCTGCAAGGACCGCGTCCTACGAGCAGTACTTC
TRBJ2-1 | NA | TRBV6-6 | 15 | NA | CASSLGAREYNEQFF | TGTGCCAGCAGTCTCGGAGCCCGGGAGTACAATGAGCAGTTCTTC
TRBJ1-6 | NA | TRBV10-1 | 14 | NA | CATGQSSYNSPLHF | TGCGCCACCGGACAGAGCTCCTATAATTCACCCCTCCACTTT
TRBJ2-7 | NA | TRBV6-5 | 14 | NA | CASSYQRTSYEQYF | TGTGCCAGCAGTTACCAGAGGACAAGCTACGAGCAGTACTTC
TRBJ2-5 | NA | TRBV25-1 | 14 | NA | CASGRDLLQETQYF | TGTGCCAGCGGCCGGGACCTATTACAAGAGACCCAGTACTTC
TRBJ2-3 | NA | TRBV5-4 | 13 | NA | CASSFGLQDTQYF | TGTGCCAGCAGCTTCGGGCTCCAAGATACGCAGTATTTT
TRBJ2-7 | NA | TRBV5-1 | 14 | NA | CASSQPGTLYEQYF | TGCGCCAGCAGCCAGCCCGGGACACTCTACGAGCAGTACTTC
TRBJ2-5 | NA | TRBV7-9 | 14 | NA | CASSLAAGGETQYF | TGTGCCAGCAGCTTAGCTGCGGGCGGGGAGACCCAGTACTTC
TRBJ1-1 | NA | TRBV6-6 | 14 | NA | CASSYPYMNTEAFF | TGTGCCAGCAGTTACCCTTACATGAACACTGAAGCTTTCTTT
TRBJ2-7 | TRBD2 | TRBV30 | 14 | NA | CAGGRGGSSYEQYF | TGTGCCGGGGGGAGGGGTGGGAGCTCCTACGAGCAGTACTTC
TRBJ1-4 | NA | TRBV4-3 | 16 | NA | CASSQDRGVRGEKLFF | TGCGCCAGCAGCCAAGATCGGGGCGTCCGAGGGGAAAAACTGTTTTTT
TRBJ2-3 | NA | TRBV5-1 | 13 | NA | CASSLVGTDTQYF | TGCGCCAGCAGCCTAGTGGGCACAGATACGCAGTATTTT
TRBJ2-7 | NA | TRBV28 | 13 | NA | CATQGEGHDEQYF | TGTGCCACCCAGGGGGAGGGCCACGACGAGCAGTACTTC
TRBJ2-3 | NA | TRBV2 | 12 | NA | CASSASTDTQYF | TGTGCCAGCAGTGCAAGCACAGATACGCAGTATTTT
TRBJ2-7 | NA | TRBV6-5 | 14 | NA | CASSYTPNSYEQYF | TGTGCCAGCAGTTACACACCTAACTCCTACGAGCAGTACTTC
TRBJ2-7 | TRBD2 | TRBV2 | 15 | NA | CASSAGLAVVYEQYF | TGTGCCAGCAGTGCGGGACTAGCGGTAGTCTACGAGCAGTACTTC
TRBJ1-1 | NA | TRBV10-3 | 11 | few | CAIRGGTEAFF | TGTGCCATCAGGGGGGGAACTGAAGCTTTCTTT
TRBJ1-1 | NA | TRBV5-1 | 14 | NA | CASSLVSPNTEAFF | TGCGCCAGCAGCCTGGTAAGCCCGAACACTGAAGCTTTCTTT
TRBJ2-7 | NA | TRBV5-6 | 13 | once | CASSLESIDEQYF | TGTGCCAGCAGCTTGGAGTCTATCGACGAGCAGTACTTC
TRBJ1-2 | NA | TRBV7-3 | 13 | NA | CASSGGRGYGYTF | TGTGCCAGCAGCGGTGGTAGGGGCTATGGCTACACCTTC
TRBJ1-1 | TRBD1 | TRBV6-5 | 13 | NA | CASSVGQGTEAFF | TGTGCCAGCAGTGTAGGACAGGGCACTGAAGCTTTCTTT
TRBJ2-7 | TRBD1 | TRBV29-1 | 11 | NA | CSADRGYEQYF | TGCAGCGCGGACAGGGGTTACGAGCAGTACTTC
TRBJ2-7 | NA | TRBV28 | 10 | NA | CASSRWEQYF | TGTGCCAGCTCCCGCTGGGAGCAGTACTTC
TRBJ2-7 | NA | TRBV5-4 | 15 | few | CASSSDGSLAYEQYF | TGTGCCAGCAGCAGTGACGGGTCCCTGGCCTACGAGCAGTACTTC
TRBJ1-1 | NA | TRBV6-5 | 14 | NA | CASSRTGMNTEAFF | TGTGCCAGCAGTCGAACTGGGATGAACACTGAAGCTTTCTTT
TRBJ1-5 | NA | TRBV6-1 | 14 | NA | CASSEEGTYQPQHF | TGTGCCAGCAGTGAAGAGGGGACCTATCAGCCCCAGCATTTT
TRBJ2-7 | NA | TRBV30 | 15 | NA | CAWSSPGLRTYEQYF | TGTGCCTGGAGTTCCCCGGGACTCCGTACCTACGAGCAGTACTTC
TRBJ1-2 | NA | TRBV30 | 11 | NA | CASNEDYGYTF | TGTGCGAGTAACGAGGACTATGGCTACACCTTC
TRBJ2-3 | TRBD2 | TRBV2 | 17 | NA | CASRPTSGRVRTDTQYF | TGTGCCAGCAGGCCCACTAGCGGGAGAGTGAGGACAGATACGCAGTATTTT
TRBJ2-3 | NA | TRBV5-1 | 12 | NA | CASSLDRQTQYF | TGCGCCAGCAGCTTGGATCGCCAGACGCAGTATTTT
TRBJ2-7 | NA | TRBV4-3 | 15 | NA | CASSPQYRVAYEQYF | TGCGCCAGCAGCCCCCAATACCGGGTAGCCTACGAGCAGTACTTC
TRBJ2-7 | TRBD1 | TRBV5-1 | 14 | NA | CASSSRQGYSEQYF | TGCGCCAGCAGCTCGAGACAGGGGTACTCCGAGCAGTACTTC
TRBJ2-7 | TRBD1 | TRBV5-1 | 14 | NA | CASSIGTERYEQYF | TGCGCCAGCAGCATAGGGACAGAAAGGTACGAGCAGTACTTC
TRBJ1-1 | NA | TRBV20-1 | 10 | NA | CSARPYEAFF | TGCAGTGCCCGTCCCTATGAAGCTTTCTTT
TRBJ2-5 | NA | TRBV11-2 | 13 | few | CASSLRREETQYF | TGTGCCAGCAGCTTAAGGCGGGAAGAGACCCAGTACTTC
TRBJ2-3 | NA | TRBV5-1 | 14 | NA | CASSLTDPTDTQYF | TGCGCCAGCAGCTTGACAGACCCCACAGATACGCAGTATTTT